This entry lists 20 T cell receptor beta chains sequenced from one sample in a study of molecular identifiers for immune sequencing clone quantification. TCRdb recomputed calls from the PCR reads with MiXCR, one row per CDR3 protein. The sample records 60,000 to 70,000 distinct CDR3 sequences, around 17% being singletons. The sample comprised naive CD8+ T cells from blood, with Jurkat cell RNA spiked in. Subset of the sample: FACS-sorted CD8+CD4-CCR7+CD45RA+ naive T cells. These receptors were taken from a human donor in good health. Some libraries in this study had Jurkat cell RNA spiked in.

This clonotype was found many times. V usage is TRBV19 and J usage is TRBJ2-3, with 10 positions matching TRBD2. Germline V lookup: CDR1 LNHDA, CDR2 SQIVND (reference sequence). V was clipped by 7 bases and J by 0 bases; unmatched bases: 4. There are 15 residues in the CDR3. CDR3 in DNA: TGTGCCAGTACCCCACTAGCGGGGAGCACAGATACGCAGTATTTT. Its protein product is CASTPLAGSTDTQYF.

This clonotype was recorded at least ten times. CDR3 sequence: CASSLGGMSYEQYF. Written as DNA, the CDR3 is TGTGCCAGCAGTTTAGGCGGGATGTCATACGAGCAGTACTTC. V is TRBV28 and J is TRBJ2-7; TRBD2 is a possible D gene (6 bases). CDR1 is MDHEN, CDR2 SYDVKM, per germline. V dropped 2 bases and J dropped 4 bases, with 12 bases sitting between them. The CDR3 spans 14 residues.

This clonotype was counted ten times or more. This chain links TRBV28 with TRBJ2-4; D is perhaps TRBD2 (6 bases). CDR1 is MDHEN, CDR2 SYDVKM, per germline. CDR3 size: 15 residues. With 10 bases removed from V and 2 bases from J, the gap between germline ends came to 18 bases. The CDR3 region has the DNA TGTGCCACCGGGGGAACCCTCCACTCCAAAAACATTCAGTACTTC. It is translated as CATGGTLHSKNIQYF.

This clonotype appeared many times. The chain combines TRBV6-5 with TRBJ2-7; TRBD2 might be the D (6 bases). The CDR3 sequence is 13 residues long. V was shortened by 6 bases and J by 6 bases, with 15 bases between the two germline ends. CDR1 is MNHEY, CDR2 SVGAGI, per germline. The CDR3: CASRTGAVVEQYF. DNA of the CDR3: TGTGCCAGCAGAACGGGAGCAGTTGTCGAGCAGTACTTC.

Ten or more counts support this clonotype. This chain joins TRBV7-2 and TRBJ1-3; D remains ambiguous. The V gene's germline CDR1 is SGHTA and CDR2 FQGNSA. The V gene lost 1 base and the J gene lost 0 bases, with 7 bases spanning the gap. CDR3 size: 15 residues. CDR3 sequence (DNA): TGTGCCAGCAGCTTAGTTACGAGCTCTGGAAACACCATATATTTT. Translation: CASSLVTSSGNTIYF.

At least ten counts were recorded for this clonotype. The gene calls are TRBV6-1 and TRBJ1-3; no firm D call. From germline, CDR1 is MNHNS and CDR2 SASEGT. V dropped 2 bases and J dropped 3 bases, with 8 bases sitting between them. CDR3 length equals 14 residues. The CDR3 nucleotides read TGTGCCAGCAGTGAACTCATTGGTGGAAACACCATATATTTT. Amino acid sequence: CASSELIGGNTIYF.

The chain links TRBV2 to TRBJ1-1; D is undetermined. The CDR3 loop spans 13 amino acids. CDR1 is SNHLY and CDR2 is FYNNEI in the germline V gene. V was shortened by 1 base and J by 3 bases, with 6 bases between the two germline ends. CDR3 sequence reads: CASSEEVHTEAFF. The CDR3 nucleotides are TGTGCCAGCAGTGAAGAAGTGCACACTGAAGCTTTCTTT.

This clonotype was recorded many times. Because the CDR3's place on the DNA is in doubt, the DNA is left out and the CDR3 is given as listed by TCRdb. The chain couples TRBV7-5 to TRBJ2-3; the table assigns TRBD2, which was not confirmed against the DNA. TRBV7-5 represents a pseudogene. Including both end residues, the CDR3 is 21 amino acids long. CDR3 amino acids: CISVSEARKWTSGNNTDTQYF.

This clonotype was counted a single time. This clone may be a read error of a much larger clone one base away. The chain links TRBV6-1 to TRBJ2-1, with D possibly being TRBD2 (5 bases). This CDR3 has 17 amino acids. Germline CDR1 MNHNS, CDR2 SASEGT. CDR3 sequence (DNA): TGTACCAGCAGTGAAGCGCTATATGCGGGTCCCTACAATGAGCAGTTCTTC. Protein: CTSSEALYAGPYNEQFF.

This sequence joins TRBV14 and TRBJ2-7; D unresolved. This CDR3 contains 13 residues. Deletions cut 1 base from V and 1 base from J, with 5 bases between. Looked up from germline, CDR1 is SGHDN and CDR2 is FVKESK. This CDR3 reads CASSQVESYEQYF. DNA for the CDR3: TGTGCCAGCAGCCAAGTCGAGTCCTACGAGCAGTACTTC.

In this sample, this clonotype turned up many times. One junction end disagrees with the germline gene, perhaps due to a read error. This chain joins TRBV30 and TRBJ1-2; 8 bases agree with TRBD1. Germline V lookup: CDR1 GTSNPN, CDR2 SVGIG (reference sequence). This CDR3 contains 13 residues. In DNA, the CDR3 is TGTGCCTGGAGTGTACAACCGGGACAGGTCATCGCCTTC. Translating it yields CAWSVQPGQVIAF.

This clonotype was detected ten times or more. This chain connects TRBV5-5 to TRBJ2-2, with a weak D call TRBD2 (6 bases). Germline loops: CDR1 SGHKS, CDR2 YYEKEE (reference sequence). With 5 bases removed from V and 0 bases from J, the gap between germline ends came to 11 bases. CDR3 length equals 15 residues. Here the CDR3 reads CASRRDPSNTGELFF. DNA for the CDR3: TGTGCCAGCAGGCGGGACCCCTCGAACACCGGGGAGCTGTTTTTT.

This clonotype was seen at least ten times. The chain uses TRBV10-2 and TRBJ2-7, with 7 bases matching TRBD1. The V gene end was trimmed by 7 bases and the J gene end by 4 bases; junction bases not matched to a gene: 4. CDR3 size: 12 residues. CDR1 and CDR2 (germline): WSHSY, SAAADI. CDR3 protein: CASTGTAYEQYF. The CDR3 DNA follows: TGCGCCAGCACCGGGACAGCTTACGAGCAGTACTTC.

This clonotype was seen many times. This chain connects TRBV20-1 to TRBJ2-1; 7 nucleotides agree with TRBD2. The germline gives CDR1 DFQATT, CDR2 SNEGSKA (reference sequence). This CDR3 comprises 15 residues. V lost 0 bases and J lost 5; bases outside the gene matches: 7. The CDR3 nucleotides read TGCAGTGCTAGAGATCGGCGGGAGCGCAACAATGAGCAGTTCTTC. It encodes CSARDRRERNNEQFF.

This clonotype appeared many times. A read error may account for a junction end that differs from germline. The rearrangement joins TRBV7-7 to TRBJ1-4, with no clear D. Germline values: CDR1 SSHAT, CDR2 FNYEAQ (reference sequence). The CDR3 is made up of 15 amino acids. CDR3 sequence (DNA): TGTGCTAGCAGCCCCGCGTTAACAACTAATGAAAAACTGTTTTTT. It translates to CASSPALTTNEKLFF.

This clonotype appeared many times. The chain combines TRBV10-3 with TRBJ2-3; maybe TRBD2 (5 bases). V gave up 10 bases and J gave up 4 bases, with 18 bases separating them. Germline V CDR1 and CDR2: ENHRY, SYGVKD. The CDR3 has 14 amino acids. CDR3 bases: TGTGCCACCCAGGAATTGGGAGAACCAGATACGCAGTATTTT. Protein sequence: CATQELGEPDTQYF.

This clonotype showed up many times. The genes are TRBV19 and TRBJ1-4, with D hard to call. Per germline, CDR1 LNHDA and CDR2 SQIVND (reference sequence). V lost 5 bases, J lost 8 bases, and 21 bases lay in between. This CDR3 region has 16 residues. CDR3 loop: CASSDLVAPLGEKLFF. DNA for the CDR3: TGTGCCAGTAGTGATTTGGTTGCGCCTCTTGGGGAAAAACTGTTTTTT.

The chain has TRBV4-1 and TRBJ1-2; maybe TRBD1 (6 bases). This CDR3 has 13 amino acids. The V end lost 4 bases, the J end lost 4 bases, and 10 bases lay between the germline ends. The germline CDR1 and CDR2 sequences are MGHRA and YSYEKL. The CDR3 reads CASSREGGYGYTF. CDR3 in DNA: TGCGCCAGCAGCCGAGAAGGGGGCTATGGCTACACCTTC.

This rearrangement joins TRBV4-1 to TRBJ2-5, with a tentative D call TRBD2 (6 bases). The germline V gene encodes CDR1 MGHRA and CDR2 YSYEKL. The CDR3 runs 15 residues. CDR3 sequence: CISSQAIADQETQYF. DNA of the CDR3: TGCATCAGCAGCCAAGCCATAGCGGACCAAGAGACCCAGTACTTC.

There are many counts of this clonotype. The J gene is TRBJ2-3, the V gene TRBV11-2; weak D call: TRBD2 (6 bases). The length of the CDR3 is 17 residues. Germline V gene lookup returns CDR1 SGHAT and CDR2 FQNNGV. V was shortened by 1 base and J by 2 bases, with 16 bases between the two germline ends. The CDR3 is CASSLVVTSTITDTQYF. The DNA for the CDR3 is TGTGCCAGCAGCTTAGTCGTTACTAGCACCATCACAGATACGCAGTATTTT.